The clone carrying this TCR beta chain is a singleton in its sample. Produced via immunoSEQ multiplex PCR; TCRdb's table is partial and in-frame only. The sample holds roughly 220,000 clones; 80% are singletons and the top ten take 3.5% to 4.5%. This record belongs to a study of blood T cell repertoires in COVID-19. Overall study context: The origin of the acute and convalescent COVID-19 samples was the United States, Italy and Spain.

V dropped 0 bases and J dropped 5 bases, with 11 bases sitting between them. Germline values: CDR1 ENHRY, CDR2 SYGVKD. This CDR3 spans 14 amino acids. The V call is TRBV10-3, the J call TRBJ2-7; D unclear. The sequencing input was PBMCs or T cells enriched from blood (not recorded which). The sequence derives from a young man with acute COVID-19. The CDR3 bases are TGTGCCATCAGTGAGTCGGCGGTAGGCGACGAGCAGTACTTC. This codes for CAISESAVGDEQYF.